One sample yielded the 27 T cell receptor beta chains listed below, sequenced in a study of cytomegalovirus exposure and HLA in healthy donors. A multiplex PCR was run with 60 Vbeta primers and 13 Jbeta primers. Generated by immunoSEQ multiplex PCR, the TCRdb table keeps only in-frame clones and is missing some. The table records under 200,000 clones, around 78% of them present only once. The sample consisted of PBMCs. The receptor source for this set is a man between 35 and 55 years old in good health and CMV-seronegative.

This chain uses TRBV4-1 with TRBJ1-3; D is unclear. Germline CDR1 reads MGHRA; CDR2 reads YSYEKL. The CDR3 totals 15 residues. V was cut by 0 bases and J by 4 bases, with 10 bases left in between. The CDR3 coding sequence is TGCGCCAGCAGCCAAGATCGGGTTGCGGGAAACACCATATATTTT. It encodes CASSQDRVAGNTIYF.

The V and J genes are TRBV6-5 and TRBJ2-2; D is unclear. The CDR3 is 14 amino acids. V shed 0 bases and J shed 8 bases, with 10 bases lying between them. Per germline, CDR1 MNHEY and CDR2 SVGAGI. Here the CDR3 reads CASSYSEQSGELFF. The CDR3 DNA sequence: TGTGCCAGCAGTTACTCTGAACAGTCAGGGGAGCTGTTTTTT.

V is TRBV19 and J is TRBJ1-1, with a weak D call TRBD1 (6 bases). Germline V gene data show CDR1 as LNHDA and CDR2 as SQIVND (reference sequence). Trimming took off 5 bases at V and 10 bases at J, with 17 bases between the two ends. The CDR3 runs to 13 residues. The CDR3, as DNA: TGTGCCAGTAGTGTCGGGATGCCGGACAGAGCTTTCTTT. It codes for CASSVGMPDRAFF.

The chain links TRBV18 to TRBJ1-1; 10 bases fit TRBD1. Trimming cost V 5 bases and J 8 bases; bases outside gene matches: 11. The CDR3 extends over 15 amino acids. Per germline, CDR1 KGHSH and CDR2 LQKENI. The CDR3 DNA is TGTGCCAGCTCAGCGGGACAGGGGCATGTCCTCGAAGCTTTCTTT. This gives the protein CASSAGQGHVLEAFF. The complete variable domain, with remaining parts taken from reference TRBV18 and TRBJ1-1, reads NAGVMQNPRHLVRRRGQEARLRCSPMKGHSHVYWYRQLPEEGLKFMVYLQKENIIDESGMPKERFSAEFPKEGPSILRIQQVVRGDSAAYFCASSAGQGHVLEAFFGQGTRLTVV.

The V call is TRBV7-2, the J call TRBJ1-5, with D possibly TRBD1 on 6 matching bases. CDR3 length: 17 amino acids. Germline-derived CDR1 and CDR2 are SGHTA and FQGNSA. V shed 0 bases and J shed 4 bases, with 16 bases lying between them. CDR3: CASSLAVTGLANQPQHF. The CDR3 region has the DNA TGTGCCAGCAGCTTAGCGGTGACAGGCTTAGCGAATCAGCCCCAGCATTTT. The full variable domain, rest sourced from reference TRBV7-2 and TRBJ1-5, is GAGVSQSPSNKVTEKGKDVELRCDPISGHTALYWYRQSLGQGLEFLIYFQGNSAPDKSGLPSDRFSAERTGGSVSTLTIQRTQQEDSAVYLCASSLAVTGLANQPQHFGDGTRLSIL.

The chain joins TRBV5-1 to TRBJ1-2; 9 bases are a match to TRBD1. The germline V gene encodes CDR1 SGHRS and CDR2 YFSETQ. The CDR3 contains 15 residues. The V gene end was trimmed by 0 bases and the J gene end by 7 bases; junction bases not matched to a gene: 7. CDR3 residues: CASSLGLDRGVGYTF. The CDR3 DNA reads TGCGCCAGCAGCTTGGGCTTAGACAGGGGGGTTGGCTACACCTTC.

As to this clone: A junction boundary mismatches the germline segment, possibly from a read error. J is TRBJ1-4 and V is TRBV7-9; possible D gene TRBD1, 5 bases. This CDR3 has 15 amino acids. CDR1 is SEHNR and CDR2 is FQNEAQ in the germline V gene (reference sequence). CDR3: CSSSSWVSGREKLFF. In DNA form, the CDR3 reads TGTTCCAGCAGCTCATGGGTGTCAGGGCGTGAAAAACTGTTTTTT.

This chain uses TRBV28 with TRBJ2-3, with D perhaps TRBD1 (7 bases). CDR1 is MDHEN and CDR2 is SYDVKM in the germline V gene. Trimming removed 3 bases from V and 8 bases from J, with 18 bases in between. The CDR3 spans 15 residues. As DNA, the CDR3 is TGTGCCAGCAGTTTCAGGGGGACACGGGGGATTACGCAGTATTTT. It encodes CASSFRGTRGITQYF. Using reference TRBV28 and TRBJ2-3 for the parts outside the CDR3, the full variable domain is DVKVTQSSRYLVKRTGEKVFLECVQDMDHENMFWYRQDPGLGLRLIYFSYDVKMKEKGDIPEGYSVSREKKERFSLILESASTNQTSMYLCASSFRGTRGITQYFGPGTRLTVL.

The rearrangement uses TRBV20-1 and TRBJ1-2; D unresolved. This CDR3 comprises 11 residues. Germline-derived CDR1 and CDR2 are DFQATT and SNEGSKA (reference sequence). CDR3 in DNA: TGCACGAGTATGTCGAACTATGGCTACACCTTC. It specifies CTSMSNYGYTF.

This clone appeared once. The chain links TRBV2 to TRBJ1-5; TRBD1 agrees at 8 bases. From germline, CDR1 is SNHLY and CDR2 FYNNEI. V was pared by 7 bases and J by 6 bases, with 11 bases of the junction left unmatched. CDR3 length: 15 amino acids. The CDR3 region is CASNVGGQGSQPQHF. CDR3 bases: TGTGCCAGCAACGTAGGTGGACAGGGTTCTCAGCCCCAGCATTTT.

The table lists this clone with a few counts. The chain recombines TRBV7-2 with TRBJ2-5; 8 bases are a match to TRBD2. The CDR3 spans 18 residues. Germline V gene lookup returns CDR1 SGHTA and CDR2 FQGNSA. V was clipped by 5 bases and J by 4 bases; unmatched bases: 18. Here the CDR3 reads CASSPGRLAGPRGETQYF. CDR3 DNA: TGTGCCAGCAGCCCCGGGAGGCTAGCGGGCCCTCGAGGAGAGACCCAGTACTTC.

The chain employs TRBV7-8 and TRBJ1-1, with D maybe TRBD1 (5 bases). The CDR3 runs to 14 residues. Germline V gene data show CDR1 as SGHVS and CDR2 as FQNEAQ. Trimming shortened V by 6 bases and J by 5 bases, and 16 bases separated the two germline ends. The CDR3 DNA reads as TGTGCCAGCAGTCCGTTGGTCGGGGGAACTGAAGCTTTCTTT. Protein sequence: CASSPLVGGTEAFF.

This clone was recorded a few times. The chain uses TRBV18 and TRBJ2-5; 8 bases agree with TRBD1. Germline V gene sequence: CDR1 KGHSH, CDR2 LQKENI. This CDR3 spans 15 amino acids. With 1 base clipped from V and 4 bases from J, the junction kept 5 bases outside the gene matches. CDR3 bases: TGTGCCAGCTCACCACAGGACAGGGTTCGAGAGACCCAGTACTTC. Protein: CASSPQDRVRETQYF.

CDR3 sequence reads: CASRASGPNTGELFF. CDR3 nucleotide sequence: TGTGCCAGCAGGGCTAGCGGGCCCAACACCGGGGAGCTGTTTTTT. The gene calls are TRBV7-3 and TRBJ2-2; 8 nucleotides agree with TRBD2. The CDR3 loop spans 15 amino acids. The germline V gene has CDR1 SGHTA and CDR2 FQGTGA. The J segment lost 2 bases and the V segment lost 6 bases, leaving 5 bases of the junction unmatched. The whole variable domain, remainder taken from reference TRBV7-3 and TRBJ2-2, is GAGVSQTPSNKVTEKGKYVELRCDPISGHTALYWYRQSLGQGPEFLIYFQGTGAADDSGLPNDRFFAVRPEGSVSTLKIQRTERGDSAVYLCASRASGPNTGELFFGEGSRLTVL.

This clone was detected once. V is TRBV5-1 and J is TRBJ1-2, with 7 bases identical to TRBD1. The CDR3 is 16 residues long. The trim removed 2 bases at V and 0 bases at J, leaving 7 bases unmatched. Germline V lookup: CDR1 SGHRS, CDR2 YFSETQ. The DNA for the CDR3 is TGCGCCAGCAGCTTAGCTGAGACAGGGTCTAACTATGGCTACACCTTC. This codes for CASSLAETGSNYGYTF.

This CDR3 reads CASSDRDRAFHEQYF. Here the CDR3 DNA reads TGCGCCAGCAGCGACCGGGACAGGGCTTTCCACGAGCAGTACTTC. J is TRBJ2-7 and V is TRBV5-1; 9 bases line up with TRBD1. The germline CDR1 and CDR2 sequences are SGHRS and YFSETQ. CDR3 length: 15 residues. V was pared by 4 bases and J by 5 bases, with 10 bases of the junction left unmatched.

The CDR3 DNA is TGTGCCAGCAGCTTAAGCGGGGACCAAGAGACCCAGTACTTC. It is translated as CASSLSGDQETQYF. The chain carries TRBV7-3 and TRBJ2-5, with D tentatively TRBD2 (6 bases). This CDR3 is built from 14 residues. Germline CDR1 SGHTA, CDR2 FQGTGA. Trimming shortened V by 1 base and J by 0 bases, and 6 bases separated the two germline ends.

This clone was observed a handful of times. This chain joins TRBV27 and TRBJ2-3, with D uncertain. Trimming left V 2 bases short and J 2 bases short, with 11 bases between. The CDR3 extends over 15 amino acids. Germline-derived CDR1 and CDR2 are MNHEY and SMNVEV (reference sequence). This chain's CDR3 is CASSLGAADTDTQYF. In DNA form, the CDR3 reads TGTGCCAGCAGTTTAGGAGCTGCGGACACAGATACGCAGTATTTT.

The CDR3 spells CASSEPSVFGNTIYF. The CDR3 DNA sequence: TGTGCCAGCAGTGAGCCTTCAGTCTTTGGAAACACCATATATTTT. The V call is TRBV2, the J call TRBJ1-3; D remains ambiguous. CDR3 length: 15 amino acids. The V gene's germline CDR1 is SNHLY and CDR2 FYNNEI. The germline V and J ends were trimmed by 3 bases and 3 bases, with 12 bases remaining between them.

The chain recombines TRBV5-6 with TRBJ2-1; TRBD2 agrees at 7 bases. The CDR3 has 13 amino acids. CDR1 and CDR2 from the germline V gene are SGHDT and YYEEEE. The V segment lost 6 bases and the J segment 3 bases; nucleotides outside the gene matches: 3. For the CDR3, the DNA is TGTGCCAGCATCAGCGGGAACTACAATGAGCAGTTCTTC. Its protein is CASISGNYNEQFF.

Only a few counts were recorded for this clone. The chain carries TRBV5-4 and TRBJ2-7, with TRBD2 matching over 11 bases. In germline, CDR1 is SGHNT, CDR2 YYREEE (reference sequence). J gave up 1 base and V 4 bases, and 7 bases lay outside the gene matches. The CDR3 contains 16 residues. CDR3 nucleotides: TGTGCCAGCAGCGGCGCGGGGACTAGCGGATCCTACGAGCAGTACTTC. As protein: CASSGAGTSGSYEQYF. The full variable domain, completed using reference TRBV5-4 and TRBJ2-7, is ETGVTQSPTHLIKTRGQQVTLRCSSQSGHNTVSWYQQALGQGPQFIFQYYREEENGRGNFPPRFSGLQFPNYSSELNVNALELDDSALYLCASSGAGTSGSYEQYFGPGTRLTVT.

The rearrangement links TRBV11-2 to TRBJ2-2; maybe TRBD2 (5 bases). Trimming shortened V by 5 bases and J by 1 base, and 17 bases separated the two germline ends. The CDR3 has 17 residues. The V gene's germline CDR1 is SGHAT and CDR2 FQNNGV. The CDR3 protein is CASSHPDLTLNTGELFF. In nucleotides, the CDR3 is TGTGCCAGCAGCCACCCGGACTTAACGTTGAACACCGGGGAGCTGTTTTTT. Based on the CDR3 plus reference TRBV11-2 and TRBJ2-2, the full variable domain is EAGVAQSPRYKIIEKRQSVAFWCNPISGHATLYWYQQILGQGPKLLIQFQNNGVVDDSQLPKDRFSAERLKGVDSTLKIQPAKLEDSAVYLCASSHPDLTLNTGELFFGEGSRLTVL.

V and J are TRBV27 and TRBJ2-7, with 8 bases fitting TRBD1. V dropped 5 bases and J dropped 4; count of bases not matched to a gene: 7. The CDR3 spans 14 residues. Germline loops: CDR1 MNHEY, CDR2 SMNVEV (reference sequence). The CDR3 is CASSPQGAKYEQYF. The CDR3 coding sequence is TGTGCCAGCAGTCCTCAGGGGGCGAAATACGAGCAGTACTTC.

V and J are TRBV7-3 and TRBJ2-5; TRBD1 might be the D (6 bases). V shed 5 bases and J shed 5 bases, with 39 bases lying between them. Per germline, CDR1 SGHTA and CDR2 FQGTGA. The CDR3 runs to 22 residues. Here the CDR3 reads CASSHTRNFYIWDNFSRETQYF. CDR3 DNA sequence: TGTGCCAGCAGCCACACCCGAAATTTTTATATCTGGGACAACTTTTCCAGGGAGACCCAGTACTTC.

The V call is TRBV13, the J call TRBJ2-3, with 7 bases fitting TRBD1. Unmatched junction bases numbered 5, after V lost 2 bases and J lost 0 bases. The CDR3 runs 16 residues. In germline, CDR1 is PRHDT, CDR2 FYEKMQ (reference sequence). The CDR3 protein is CASSLRDRVSTDTQYF. CDR3 bases: TGTGCCAGCAGCTTAAGAGACAGGGTGAGCACAGATACGCAGTATTTT.

Worth noting for this clone: An end of the junction differs from the germline gene, which may be a read error. The V and J genes are TRBV5-4 and TRBJ2-4; the match to TRBD1 covers 12 bases. Germline CDR1 is SGHNT and CDR2 is YYREEE (reference sequence). This CDR3 has 15 residues. CDR3 residues: CASSRDRGRGNSQYF. For the CDR3, the DNA is TGTGCCAGCAGCCGGGACAGGGGGCGCGGAAACAGTCAGTACTTC.

This rearrangement joins TRBV4-1 to TRBJ1-2; 11 nucleotides agree with TRBD1. Trimming at V came to 4 bases and at J to 6 bases, leaving 7 bases not matched to a gene. The CDR3 runs to 15 residues. Germline loops: CDR1 MGHRA, CDR2 YSYEKL. CDR3 DNA: TGCGCCAGCAGCCCCCCGGGACAGGGGGTCCATGGCTACACCTTC. It yields the protein CASSPPGQGVHGYTF.